This paragraph covers one TCR beta chain sequence. This receptor's antigen is unknown. Base qualities are not recorded, but no much larger clone differs from it by a single base. This entry belongs to a study of control samples from healthy donors and cancer patients (dated by TCRdb to the early 2020s). The CDR3 contains 15 residues, cysteine and phenylalanine counted. This entry keeps only the CDR3 DNA: 45 bases, framed from base 1. The germline V gene supplies CDR1 SGHTA and CDR2 FQGTGA. V lost 2 bases and J lost 0 bases; the stretch between them is 9 bases long. To prepare the library, the immunoSEQ multiplex PCR assay was applied. TCRdb mirrors the immuneACCESS table, restricted to in-frame sequences. Some clones are absent from its copies; in checked studies, under half trace to an unresolved V gene, and the reason for the others is unknown. This sample is represented by roughly 55,000 clones; around 90% of them were singletons. The ten largest clones take up 3.5% to 4.5% of the sample.

Recombination connected TRBV7-3 to TRBJ2-3; TRBD2 could be the D gene, as 5 bases match. The receptor was derived from a man in his forties or fifties in good health. Sequenced material: blood. The sequence in DNA is TGTGCCAGCAGCTTAGGTAGCGCTAGCACAGATACGCAGTATTTT. This codes for CASSLGSASTDTQYF. The reference TRBV7-3 and TRBJ2-3 proteins fill in what lies around the CDR3, so the full variable domain reads GAGVSQTPSNKVTEKGKYVELRCDPISGHTALYWYRQSLGQGPEFLIYFQGTGAADDSGLPNDRFFAVRPEGSVSTLKIQRTERGDSAVYLCASSLGSASTDTQYFGPGTRLTVL.